The 13 T cell receptor beta chains in this list originate from one sample, sequenced in a study of blood T cell repertoires in COVID-19. Method: immunoSEQ multiplex PCR; TCRdb's copy keeps in-frame clones and lacks some. Counted here are 300,000 or so clones, about 87% occurring once; the ten biggest clones make up 3.7%. Sequenced material: peripheral blood. The receptors stem from a woman between 40 and 55 years old with acute or convalescent COVID-19.

The chain couples TRBV29-1 to TRBJ1-2; D ambiguous. The germline V gene encodes CDR1 SQVTM and CDR2 ANQGSEA. Trimming stripped 2 bases from V and 2 bases from J, with 15 bases between. This CDR3 is built from 15 residues. The CDR3 DNA is TGCAGCGTTGAAACTCGGTCTAGCGGGAACTATGGCTACACCTTC. Amino acids: CSVETRSSGNYGYTF.

This rearrangement joins TRBV11-2 to TRBJ1-4, with 9 bases fitting TRBD1. The ends lost 1 base at V and 7 bases at J; junction bases unmatched: 1. The CDR3 is made up of 14 amino acids. CDR1 and CDR2 (germline): SGHAT, FQNNGV. The CDR3: CASSLGTGVEKLFF. The CDR3 nucleotides read TGTGCCAGCAGCTTAGGGACAGGGGTTGAAAAACTGTTTTTT.

This clone was seen once. The chain uses TRBV2 and TRBJ2-5; TRBD1 matches at 9 bases. The CDR3 is made up of 17 amino acids. J lost 3 bases, V lost 5 bases, and 13 bases had no gene match. CDR1 and CDR2 (germline): SNHLY, FYNNEI. In nucleotides, the CDR3 is TGTGCCAGCAGTTTCGCCGCAGGGACAGGGAGTAAAGAGACCCAGTACTTC. Encoded protein: CASSFAAGTGSKETQYF.

V is TRBV11-2 and J is TRBJ1-2, with TRBD1 matching over 7 bases. There are 16 residues in the CDR3. Germline loops: CDR1 SGHAT, CDR2 FQNNGV. With V trimmed by 2 bases and J by 4 bases, 10 bases remained unmatched. The CDR3 DNA is TGTGCCAGCAGCTTATCCTTTGGACAGGCTTTCTATGGCTACACCTTC. The encoded protein is CASSLSFGQAFYGYTF.

The chain has TRBV9 and TRBJ1-5; D is ambiguous. This CDR3 spans 15 amino acids. The V end lost 3 bases, the J end lost 2 bases, and 12 bases lay between the germline ends. The germline V gene has CDR1 SGDLS and CDR2 YYNGEE. CDR3 DNA: TGTGCCAGCAGCGGCGGACGGGAGGGCAATCAGCCCCAGCATTTT. The encoded protein is CASSGGREGNQPQHF.

This clone was found once. The rearrangement uses TRBV9 and TRBJ1-4; D may be TRBD1 (5 bases). The ends were cut back, 0 bases at V and 5 bases at J, with 11 bases in the middle. Germline V lookup: CDR1 SGDLS, CDR2 YYNGEE. The CDR3 totals 15 residues. The CDR3 sequence: CASSVGGSGNEKLFF. For the CDR3, the DNA is TGTGCCAGCAGCGTAGGTGGGTCAGGGAATGAAAAACTGTTTTTT.

The V and J genes are TRBV9 and TRBJ2-1; a weak D match, TRBD2 (7 bases). Germline CDR1 and CDR2: SGDLS and YYNGEE. The V and J ends lost 4 bases and 1 base respectively, with 15 bases between them. The CDR3 has 16 residues. The chain's CDR3 is CASSLGGGTSYNEQFF. The CDR3 DNA reads as TGTGCCAGCAGCCTAGGGGGGGGCACGTCCTACAATGAGCAGTTCTTC.

The chain couples TRBV10-3 to TRBJ2-3; 9 bases fit TRBD2. Trimming at V came to 5 bases and at J to 0 bases, leaving 3 bases not matched to a gene. CDR1 ENHRY and CDR2 SYGVKD come from the germline V gene. This CDR3 has 15 amino acids. CDR3 sequence reads: CAISSGGSSTDTQYF. In nucleotides, the CDR3 is TGTGCCATCAGTAGCGGGGGGTCTAGCACAGATACGCAGTATTTT.

This clone was detected only once. The chain joins TRBV6-5 to TRBJ1-6; 8 bases are shared with TRBD1. Germline V lookup: CDR1 MNHEY, CDR2 SVGAGI. J gave up 9 bases and V 6 bases, and 10 bases lay outside the gene matches. This CDR3 spans 15 amino acids. As DNA, the CDR3 is TGTGCCAGCAGGGCGGACAGGGTGGAGAGTTCACCCCTCCACTTT. The encoded protein is CASRADRVESSPLHF.

This clone has just a few counts. The V gene is TRBV9, the J gene TRBJ2-3; 7 bases map to TRBD1. Trimming took 0 bases from V and 0 from J; bases not matched to a gene: 1. Germline V gives CDR1 SGDLS, CDR2 YYNGEE. CDR3 size: 15 residues. CDR3 nucleotides: TGTGCCAGCAGCGTAGGACAGGGAAGCACAGATACGCAGTATTTT. Its protein product is CASSVGQGSTDTQYF.

The V and J genes are TRBV5-6 and TRBJ1-1, with 12 bases identical to TRBD1. Trimming removed 0 bases from V and 5 bases from J; junction bases left unmatched: 2. This CDR3 is built from 15 residues. Per the germline V gene, CDR1 is SGHDT and CDR2 is YYEEEE. CDR3 bases: TGTGCCAGCAGCTTGGGGGACAGGGGGCTTACTGAAGCTTTCTTT. Translation: CASSLGDRGLTEAFF.

V usage is TRBV6-6 and J usage is TRBJ1-4; a weak D match, TRBD1 (5 bases). The V and J ends lost 6 bases and 0 bases respectively, with 8 bases between them. This CDR3 is built from 14 residues. CDR1 and CDR2 from the germline V gene are MNHNY and SVGAGI (reference sequence). The CDR3: CASSDRTTNEKLFF. In nucleotides, the CDR3 is TGTGCCAGCAGCGACAGAACAACTAATGAAAAACTGTTTTTT.

V is TRBV5-5 and J is TRBJ1-2, with TRBD1 identical over 7 bases. The germline CDR1 and CDR2 sequences are SGHKS and YYEKEE (reference sequence). Losses at the gene ends were 4 bases for V and 4 bases for J; bases not matched to a gene: 4. This CDR3 has 13 residues. The chain's CDR3 is CASSVGQTYGYTF. The CDR3 region has the DNA TGTGCCAGCAGCGTGGGACAGACCTATGGCTACACCTTC.